The TCR beta chain described here comes from a study of molecular identifiers for immune sequencing clone quantification. MiXCR, applied by TCRdb to the PCR reads, yields one record per CDR3 protein. The profile shows roughly 630,000 distinct CDR3 sequences, 25% of them singletons. This clonotype showed up many times. Its matching antigen is unknown. Germline CDR1 MNHEY, CDR2 SVGAGI. The CDR3 length is 13 residues. The germline V and J ends were trimmed by 5 bases and 4 bases, with 11 bases remaining between them. General study results and limits: Clones exceeding 20 RNA copies carried over 99% of effector molecules but under 1% of naive-cell molecules. Roughly 940,000 naive cells reportedly did not prevent detection of spiked Jurkat TCR RNA from one cell.

The sequencing sample was made of naive CD8+ T cells from blood, with Jurkat cell RNA spiked in. Subset noted: FACS-sorted CD8+CD4-CCR7+CD45RA+ naive T cells. The V and J genes are TRBV6-5 and TRBJ1-1, with D possibly being TRBD1 (5 bases). The TCR originated in a human donor in good health. Some libraries in this study had Jurkat cell RNA spiked in. The CDR3 region has the DNA TGTGCCAGCAGTCCATGGGGGAGCACTGAAGCTTTCTTT. It yields the protein CASSPWGSTEAFF.